The 8 T cell receptor beta chains below were found in one sample sequenced in a study of long-term antiretroviral therapy in people with HIV. At the survey level, the v3.0 immunoSEQ assay was run. Clones were read by immunoSEQ multiplex PCR, and TCRdb kept only the in-frame ones, dropping some. The sample yields about 14,000 clones, around three quarters seen once. Sequencing used unsorted PBMCs, obtained 3.1 years after starting antiretroviral therapy. The receptors stem from a man aged 35-49 years with HIV.

CDR3 DNA sequence: TGTGCCAGCAGCTCGAAGACTGAAGCTTTCTTT. This translates into CASSSKTEAFF. V is TRBV11-3 and J is TRBJ1-1; D is unclear. Trimming stripped 4 bases from V and 5 bases from J, with 5 bases between. CDR1 is SGHNT and CDR2 is YENEEA in the germline V gene. This CDR3 is built from 11 residues. The variable domain in full, with the rest retrieved from reference TRBV11-3 and TRBJ1-1, is EAGVVQSPRYKIIEKKQPVAFWCNPISGHNTLYWYLQNLGQGPELLIRYENEEAVDDSQLPKDRFSAERLKGVDSTLKIQPAELGDSAVYLCASSSKTEAFFGQGTRLTVV.

The genes are TRBV11-1 and TRBJ1-3, with TRBD1 as a possible D gene (5 bases). V shed 4 bases and J shed 1 base, with 8 bases lying between them. The CDR3 covers 14 residues. CDR1 and CDR2 (germline): SGHAT, FQDESV (reference sequence). In DNA, the CDR3 is TGTGCCAGCAGCTCCAGGGAGTCTGGAAACACCATATATTTT. Translation: CASSSRESGNTIYF.

The gene calls are TRBV5-4 and TRBJ2-7; D is unclear. V shed 0 bases and J shed 0 bases, with 4 bases lying between them. The length of the CDR3 is 13 residues. Germline CDR1 is SGHNT and CDR2 is YYREEE (reference sequence). CDR3 bases: TGTGCCAGCAGCTTGGAGGTCTCCTACGAGCAGTACTTC. Protein: CASSLEVSYEQYF.

The genes are TRBV30 and TRBJ1-2, with D possibly TRBD1 on 5 matching bases. The CDR3 spans 14 residues. The V end lost 2 bases, the J end lost 2 bases, and 12 bases lay between the germline ends. Germline V lookup: CDR1 GTSNPN, CDR2 SVGIG (reference sequence). CDR3 in amino acids: CAWSLMGVNYGYTF. The CDR3 coding sequence is TGTGCCTGGAGTTTGATGGGGGTCAACTATGGCTACACCTTC. Supplemented by reference TRBV30 and TRBJ1-2, the full variable domain reads SQTIHQWPATLVQPVGSPLSLECTVEGTSNPNLYWYRQAAGRGLQLLFYSVGIGQISSEVPQNLSASRPQDRQFILSSKKLLLSDSGFYLCAWSLMGVNYGYTFGSGTRLTVV.

The chain has TRBV11-3 and TRBJ2-3; D call uncertain. The CDR3 runs 13 residues. V was shortened by 1 base and J by 4 bases, with 6 bases between the two germline ends. The germline CDR1 and CDR2 sequences are SGHNT and YENEEA. The CDR3 DNA follows: TGTGCCAGCAGCTTAGCCCCGGCAGATACGCAGTATTTT. Its protein product is CASSLAPADTQYF.

This clone occurred a few times. The gene calls are TRBV15 and TRBJ2-7, with TRBD1 matching 11 bases. The germline V gene has CDR1 LNHNV and CDR2 YYDKDF (reference sequence). V trimming: 1 base; J trimming: 3 bases; junction bases outside the gene matches: 5. This CDR3 is 16 amino acids long. The CDR3 loop reads CATSRAAGTGGYEQYF. The CDR3 DNA sequence: TGTGCCACCAGCAGAGCCGCCGGGACAGGGGGCTACGAGCAGTACTTC.

The V gene is TRBV4-2, the J gene TRBJ2-2; D may be TRBD2 (7 bases). This CDR3 has 15 amino acids. The germline CDR1 and CDR2 sequences are LGHNA and YNFKEQ. V lost 3 bases and J lost 3, with 11 bases in between. The CDR3 protein is CASSQAGADTGELFF. The DNA for the CDR3 is TGTGCCAGCAGCCAGGCGGGGGCAGACACCGGGGAGCTGTTTTTT.

The rearrangement uses TRBV5-4 and TRBJ2-5; unclear D gene. There are 14 residues in the CDR3. V lost 0 bases and J lost 5, with 11 bases in between. In germline, CDR1 is SGHNT, CDR2 YYREEE (reference sequence). The CDR3 sequence is CASSLALAKETQYF. The CDR3 DNA sequence: TGTGCCAGCAGCTTGGCGTTAGCCAAGGAGACCCAGTACTTC. Supplemented by reference TRBV5-4 and TRBJ2-5, the full variable domain reads ETGVTQSPTHLIKTRGQQVTLRCSSQSGHNTVSWYQQALGQGPQFIFQYYREEENGRGNFPPRFSGLQFPNYSSELNVNALELDDSALYLCASSLALAKETQYFGPGTRLLVL.